Reported below is one TCR beta chain. This sample stems from a study of OX40 agonist ivuxolimab in advanced cancers. Study overall: Aged about 20 to 85 with a mean of roughly 63 years, they were around 85% male.

Trimming stripped 3 bases from V and 5 bases from J, with 10 bases between. CDR1 and CDR2 from the germline V gene are LNHDA and SQIVND (reference sequence). The CDR3 covers 13 residues. TCRdb keeps only in-frame clones here, not all; method: immunoSEQ multiplex PCR. In the table there are 80,000 to 100,000 clones, around 85% of which are singletons. V and J are TRBV19 and TRBJ1-1; possibly TRBD1 for D (5 bases). This sequence originates from an adult with an advanced solid tumor such as melanoma, head and neck, liver or kidney cancer. The source was CD4+ or CD8+ T cells sorted from blood, collected in a trial of the OX40 agonist ivuxolimab. In DNA form, the CDR3 reads TGTGCCAGTAGTATCCAGGGAGCAACTGAAGCTTTCTTT. Translating gives CASSIQGATEAFF.